Described below is a single T cell receptor beta chain sequence and its context. Its matching antigen is unknown. This beta chain came through as a stray read in a library set up for alpha chains, and its size says little. Time point defined: sample taken at primary tumor resection. Whole RNA came from tumor, nontumor lung or frozen PBMC and was sequenced without being sorted. There were 72 donors, all of them untreated patients with early-stage non-small cell lung cancer. The CDR3 spans 14 residues. Trimming cost V 0 bases and J 4 bases, with 6 bases left between them. The germline V gene has CDR1 SEHNR and CDR2 FQNEAQ (reference sequence). TCRdb used MiXCR to reprocess the 5' RACE reads, holding one entry per CDR3 protein. The repertoire holds a few thousand distinct CDR3 sequences, with approximately 30% as singletons. These data are taken from a study of spatial heterogeneity in lung cancer. Study at large: Combinations of a unique TCR and a UMI were tallied in raw reads, and on average each appeared more than ten times. Findings and caveats of the study: The appearance of ubiquitous expanded tumor TCRs in blood was greater at resection than follow-up.

Material: PBMCs, obtained at surgery. The chain employs TRBV7-9 and TRBJ2-2; D uncertain. The sequence was collected from a female donor with early-stage non-small cell lung cancer. CDR3: CASSLARFTGELFF. Written as DNA, the CDR3 is TGTGCCAGCAGCTTAGCGCGGTTCACCGGGGAGCTGTTTTTT.